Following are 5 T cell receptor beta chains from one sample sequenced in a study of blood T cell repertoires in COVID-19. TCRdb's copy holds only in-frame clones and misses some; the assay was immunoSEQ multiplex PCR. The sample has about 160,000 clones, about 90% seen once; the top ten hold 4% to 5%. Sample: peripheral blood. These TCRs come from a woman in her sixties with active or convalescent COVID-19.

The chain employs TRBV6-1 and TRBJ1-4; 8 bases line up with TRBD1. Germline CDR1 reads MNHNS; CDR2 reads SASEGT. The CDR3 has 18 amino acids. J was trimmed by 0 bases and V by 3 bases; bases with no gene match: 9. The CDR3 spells CASSDRDRTFATNEKLFF. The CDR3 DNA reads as TGTGCCAGCAGTGATCGGGACAGGACTTTTGCAACTAATGAAAAACTGTTTTTT.

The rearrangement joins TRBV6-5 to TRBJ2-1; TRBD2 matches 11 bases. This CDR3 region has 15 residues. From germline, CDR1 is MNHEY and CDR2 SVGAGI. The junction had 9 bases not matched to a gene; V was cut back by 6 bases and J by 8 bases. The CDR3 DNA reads TGTGCCAGCAGATCCGGGACTAGCGGTAAGGATGAGCAGTTCTTC. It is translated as CASRSGTSGKDEQFF.

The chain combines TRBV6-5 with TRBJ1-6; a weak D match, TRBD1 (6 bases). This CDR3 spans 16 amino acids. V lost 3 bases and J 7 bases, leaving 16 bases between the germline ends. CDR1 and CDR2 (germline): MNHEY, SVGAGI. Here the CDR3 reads CASSYGQKSFNSPLHF. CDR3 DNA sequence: TGTGCCAGCAGTTATGGACAGAAAAGTTTCAATTCACCCCTCCACTTT.

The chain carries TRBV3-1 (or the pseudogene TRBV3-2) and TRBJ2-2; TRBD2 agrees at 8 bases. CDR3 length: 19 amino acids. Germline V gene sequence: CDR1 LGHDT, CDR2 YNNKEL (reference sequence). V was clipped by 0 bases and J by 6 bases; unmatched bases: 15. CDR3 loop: CASSQDELSGLDLSGELFF. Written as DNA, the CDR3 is TGTGCCAGCAGCCAAGACGAGCTGTCGGGACTAGATTTATCCGGGGAGCTGTTTTTT.

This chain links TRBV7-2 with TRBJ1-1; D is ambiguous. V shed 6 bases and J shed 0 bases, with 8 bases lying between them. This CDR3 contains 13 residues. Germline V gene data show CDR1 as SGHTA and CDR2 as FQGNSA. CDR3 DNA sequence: TGTGCCAGCAGTCCCGGGATGAACACTGAAGCTTTCTTT. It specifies CASSPGMNTEAFF.